This entry features one T cell receptor beta chain sequence. The entry originates in a study of blood T cell repertoires in COVID-19. Across the whole study: COVID-19 samples collected from the United States, Italy and Spain covered acute and convalescent phases.

Authors' analysis steps: Amplifying reference gene primers gave estimates of nucleated cell counts. The table came from immunoSEQ multiplex PCR; TCRdb's copy has only in-frame clones and leaves some out. V and J calls plus clone size are reproduced from that table; the DNA served to infer D and trimming. This sample carries 55,000 to 85,000 clones, just over 90% of them seen once, and the ten largest clones take roughly 5%. Trimming took 2 bases from V and 5 from J, leaving 12 bases between them. CDR1 is LNHDA and CDR2 is SQIVND in the germline V gene (reference sequence). The CDR3 is 14 amino acids.

The source material was peripheral blood. This rearrangement joins TRBV19 to TRBJ1-2, with D maybe TRBD1 (6 bases). This clonotype was sampled from a woman under 30 with acute or convalescent COVID-19. The CDR3 loop reads CASSITDSEYGYTF. The CDR3 DNA follows: TGTGCCAGTAGTATAACGGACAGTGAGTATGGCTACACCTTC. The whole variable domain, remainder taken from reference TRBV19 and TRBJ1-2, is DGGITQSPKYLFRKEGQNVTLSCEQNLNHDAMYWYRQDPGQGLRLIYYSQIVNDFQKGDIAEGYSVSREKKESFPLTVTSAQKNPTAFYLCASSITDSEYGYTFGSGTRLTVV.